This section outlines one TCR beta chain sequence together with its context. In the authors' workflow: Counts of nucleated cells, estimated from reference gene primer amplification, were obtained. Data came from immunoSEQ multiplex PCR; TCRdb stores just in-frame clones and leaves some out. V and J calls plus clone size are reproduced from that table; the DNA served to infer D and trimming. The data contain about 100,000 clones, more than 65% of them singletons. This sample stems from a study of blood T cell repertoires in COVID-19. As for the study in general: PBMCs, B-cell-depleted T cells, or T cells provided the cDNA or gDNA that made up the material.

Germline CDR1 reads LGHDT; CDR2 reads YNNKEL (reference sequence). The V end lost 1 base, the J end lost 0 bases, and 9 bases lay between the germline ends. The CDR3 is made up of 15 amino acids. This TCR derives from a man between 65 and 80 years old with active or convalescent COVID-19. The sequenced sample was peripheral blood. The rearrangement joins TRBV3-1 (or the pseudogene TRBV3-2) to TRBJ1-1; no clear D gene. The DNA for the CDR3 is TGTGCCAGCAGCCAAGGGGCGCTCCTGAACACTGAAGCTTTCTTT. Encoded protein: CASSQGALLNTEAFF.